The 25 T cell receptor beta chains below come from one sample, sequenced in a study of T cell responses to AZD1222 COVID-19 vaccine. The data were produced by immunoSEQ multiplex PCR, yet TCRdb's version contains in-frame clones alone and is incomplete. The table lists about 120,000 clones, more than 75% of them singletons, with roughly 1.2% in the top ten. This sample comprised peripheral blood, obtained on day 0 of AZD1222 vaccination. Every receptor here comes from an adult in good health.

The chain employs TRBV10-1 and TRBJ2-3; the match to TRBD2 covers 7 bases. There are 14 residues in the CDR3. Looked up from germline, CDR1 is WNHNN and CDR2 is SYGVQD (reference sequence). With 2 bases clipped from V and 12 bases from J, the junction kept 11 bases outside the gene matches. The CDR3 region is CASSEGGESRLQYF. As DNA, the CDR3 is TGCGCCAGCAGTGAGGGGGGGGAAAGCCGCCTTCAGTATTTT.

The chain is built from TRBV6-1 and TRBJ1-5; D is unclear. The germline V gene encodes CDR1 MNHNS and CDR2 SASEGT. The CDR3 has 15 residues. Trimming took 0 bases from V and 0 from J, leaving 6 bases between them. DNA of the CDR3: TGTGCCAGCAGTGAAGCTTCACTTAGCAATCAGCCCCAGCATTTT. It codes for CASSEASLSNQPQHF.

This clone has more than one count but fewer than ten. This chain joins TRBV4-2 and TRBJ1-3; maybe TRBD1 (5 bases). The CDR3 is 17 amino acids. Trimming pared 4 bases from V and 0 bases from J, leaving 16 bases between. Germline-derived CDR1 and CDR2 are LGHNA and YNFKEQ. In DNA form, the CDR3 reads TGTGCCAGCAGCCTAAACTCCGGGGGATCCTCTGGAAACACCATATATTTT. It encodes CASSLNSGGSSGNTIYF.

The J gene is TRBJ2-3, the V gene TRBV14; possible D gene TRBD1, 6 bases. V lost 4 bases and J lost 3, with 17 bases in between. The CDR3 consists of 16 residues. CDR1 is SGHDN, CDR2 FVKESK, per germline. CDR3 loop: CASSPGPGARTDTQYF. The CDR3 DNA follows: TGTGCCAGCAGCCCCGGGCCAGGGGCGAGGACAGATACGCAGTATTTT.

As DNA, the CDR3 is TGCGCCAGCAGCTTTTTCCCTCGCCCAAGCACAGATACGCAGTATTTT. Translating it yields CASSFFPRPSTDTQYF. This chain connects TRBV5-1 to TRBJ2-3; D remains unclear. Germline lookup yields CDR1 SGHRS and CDR2 YFSETQ. V was cut by 2 bases and J by 0 bases, with 13 bases left in between. This CDR3 is built from 16 residues.

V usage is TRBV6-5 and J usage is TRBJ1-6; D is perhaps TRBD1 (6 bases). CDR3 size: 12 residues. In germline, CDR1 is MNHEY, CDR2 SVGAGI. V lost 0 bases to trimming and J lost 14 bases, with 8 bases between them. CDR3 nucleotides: TGTGCCAGCAGTTACTCCAGGGGTGCCCTCCACTTT. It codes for CASSYSRGALHF.

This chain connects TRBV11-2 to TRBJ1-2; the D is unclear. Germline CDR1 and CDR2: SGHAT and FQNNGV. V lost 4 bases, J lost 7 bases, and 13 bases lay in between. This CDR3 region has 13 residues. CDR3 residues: CASSSVGSSGYTF. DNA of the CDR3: TGTGCCAGCAGCTCTGTCGGGTCGTCTGGCTACACCTTC.

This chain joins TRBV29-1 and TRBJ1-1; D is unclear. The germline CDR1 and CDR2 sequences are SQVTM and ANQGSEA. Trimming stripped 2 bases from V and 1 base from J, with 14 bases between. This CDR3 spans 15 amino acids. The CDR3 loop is CSVESWSFGNTEAFF. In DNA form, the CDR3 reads TGCAGCGTTGAATCTTGGTCCTTCGGGAACACTGAAGCTTTCTTT. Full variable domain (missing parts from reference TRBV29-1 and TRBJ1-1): SAVISQKPSRDICQRGTSLTIQCQVDSQVTMMFWYRQQPGQSLTLIATANQGSEATYESGFVIDKFPISRPNLTFSTLTVSNMSPEDSSIYLCSVESWSFGNTEAFFGQGTRLTVV.

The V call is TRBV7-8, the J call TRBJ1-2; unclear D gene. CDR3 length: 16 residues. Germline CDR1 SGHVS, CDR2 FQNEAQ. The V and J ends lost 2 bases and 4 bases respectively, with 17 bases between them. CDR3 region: CASSLLVDAGSYGYTF. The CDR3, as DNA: TGTGCCAGCAGCTTACTCGTGGACGCTGGGAGCTATGGCTACACCTTC.

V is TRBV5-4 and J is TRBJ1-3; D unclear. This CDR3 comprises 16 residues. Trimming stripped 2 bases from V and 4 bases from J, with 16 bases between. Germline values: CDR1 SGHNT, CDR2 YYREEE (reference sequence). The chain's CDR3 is CASSFFPGMGGNTIYF. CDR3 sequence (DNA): TGTGCCAGCAGCTTTTTTCCGGGGATGGGAGGAAACACCATATATTTT. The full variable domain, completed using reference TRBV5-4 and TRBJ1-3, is ETGVTQSPTHLIKTRGQQVTLRCSSQSGHNTVSWYQQALGQGPQFIFQYYREEENGRGNFPPRFSGLQFPNYSSELNVNALELDDSALYLCASSFFPGMGGNTIYFGEGSWLTVV.

DNA of the CDR3: TGTGCCAGCTCCGTAGCGGGGGGGAACAATGAGCAGTTCTTC. Protein product: CASSVAGGNNEQFF. This sequence joins TRBV6-5 and TRBJ2-1; 11 bases align to TRBD2. CDR3 length: 14 amino acids. CDR1 is MNHEY and CDR2 is SVGAGI in the germline V gene. J gave up 5 bases and V 8 bases, and 5 bases lay outside the gene matches.

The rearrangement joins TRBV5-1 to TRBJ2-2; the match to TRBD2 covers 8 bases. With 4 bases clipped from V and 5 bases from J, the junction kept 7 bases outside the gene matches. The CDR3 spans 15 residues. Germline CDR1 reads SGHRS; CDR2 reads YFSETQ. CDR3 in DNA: TGCGCCAGCAGCCTAAGCGGGGGAGGAACCGGGGAGCTGTTTTTT. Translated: CASSLSGGGTGELFF.

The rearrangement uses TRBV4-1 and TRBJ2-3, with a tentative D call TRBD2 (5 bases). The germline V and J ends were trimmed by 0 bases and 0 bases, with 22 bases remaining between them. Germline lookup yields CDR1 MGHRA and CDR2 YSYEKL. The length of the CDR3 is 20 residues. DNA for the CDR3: TGCGCCAGCAGCCAAGAGAGTAGTCAAGCAAGGACTTCGAGCACAGATACGCAGTATTTT. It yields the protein CASSQESSQARTSSTDTQYF.

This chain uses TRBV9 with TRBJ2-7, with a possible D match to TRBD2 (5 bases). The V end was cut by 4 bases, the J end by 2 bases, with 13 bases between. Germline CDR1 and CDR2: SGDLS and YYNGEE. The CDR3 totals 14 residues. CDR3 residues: CASSPGEPTYEQYF. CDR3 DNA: TGTGCCAGCAGCCCTGGGGAGCCAACCTACGAGCAGTACTTC.

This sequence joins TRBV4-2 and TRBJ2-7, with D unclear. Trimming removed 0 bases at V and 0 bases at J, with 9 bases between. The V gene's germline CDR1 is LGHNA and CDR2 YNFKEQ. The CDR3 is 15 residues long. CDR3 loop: CASSQEWSTSYEQYF. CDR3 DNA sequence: TGTGCCAGCAGCCAAGAGTGGAGTACCTCCTACGAGCAGTACTTC.

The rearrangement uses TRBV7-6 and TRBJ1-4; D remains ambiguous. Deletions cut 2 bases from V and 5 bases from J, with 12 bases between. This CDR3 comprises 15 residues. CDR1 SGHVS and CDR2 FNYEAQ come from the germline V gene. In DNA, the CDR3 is TGTGCCAGCAGCTTATATGGTGGTCCGAATGAAAAACTGTTTTTT. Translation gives CASSLYGGPNEKLFF.

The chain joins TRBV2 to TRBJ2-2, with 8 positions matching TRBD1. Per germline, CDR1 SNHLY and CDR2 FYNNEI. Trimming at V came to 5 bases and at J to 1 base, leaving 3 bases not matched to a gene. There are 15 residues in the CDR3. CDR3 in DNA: TGTGCCAGCAGTCCGGGACAGGTGAACACCGGGGAGCTGTTTTTT. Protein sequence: CASSPGQVNTGELFF.

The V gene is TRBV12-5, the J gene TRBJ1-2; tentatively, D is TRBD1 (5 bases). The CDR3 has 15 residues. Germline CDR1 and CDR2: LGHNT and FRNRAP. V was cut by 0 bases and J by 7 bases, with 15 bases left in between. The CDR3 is CASGLVLGPGSGYTF. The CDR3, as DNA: TGTGCTAGTGGTTTGGTACTGGGACCCGGTAGTGGCTACACCTTC.

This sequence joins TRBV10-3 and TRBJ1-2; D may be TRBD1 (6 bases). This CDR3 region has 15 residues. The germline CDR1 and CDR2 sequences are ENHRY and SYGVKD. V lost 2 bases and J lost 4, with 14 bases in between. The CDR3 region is CAISERGTGIYGYTF. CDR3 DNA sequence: TGTGCCATCAGTGAGAGGGGGACGGGGATCTATGGCTACACCTTC.

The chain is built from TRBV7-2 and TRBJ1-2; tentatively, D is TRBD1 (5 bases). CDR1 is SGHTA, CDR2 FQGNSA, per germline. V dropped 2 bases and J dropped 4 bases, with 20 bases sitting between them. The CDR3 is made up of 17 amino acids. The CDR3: CASSLNRGFLPLYGYTF. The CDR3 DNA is TGTGCCAGCAGCTTAAACCGGGGCTTTTTACCCCTCTATGGCTACACCTTC. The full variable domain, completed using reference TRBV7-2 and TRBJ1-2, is GAGVSQSPSNKVTEKGKDVELRCDPISGHTALYWYRQSLGQGLEFLIYFQGNSAPDKSGLPSDRFSAERTGGSVSTLTIQRTQQEDSAVYLCASSLNRGFLPLYGYTFGSGTRLTVV.

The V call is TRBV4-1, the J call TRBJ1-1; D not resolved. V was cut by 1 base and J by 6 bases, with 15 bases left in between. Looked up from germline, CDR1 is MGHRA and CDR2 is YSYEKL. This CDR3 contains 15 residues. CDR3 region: CASSQGGNLRAEAFF. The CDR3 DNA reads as TGCGCCAGCAGCCAAGGCGGGAACCTCCGGGCTGAAGCTTTCTTT.

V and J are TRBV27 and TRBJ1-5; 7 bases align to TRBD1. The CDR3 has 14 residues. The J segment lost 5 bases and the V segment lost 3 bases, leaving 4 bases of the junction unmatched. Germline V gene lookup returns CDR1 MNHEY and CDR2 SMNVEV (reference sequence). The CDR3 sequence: CASSLTGSYQPQHF. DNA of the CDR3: TGTGCCAGCAGTTTGACAGGGTCCTATCAGCCCCAGCATTTT.

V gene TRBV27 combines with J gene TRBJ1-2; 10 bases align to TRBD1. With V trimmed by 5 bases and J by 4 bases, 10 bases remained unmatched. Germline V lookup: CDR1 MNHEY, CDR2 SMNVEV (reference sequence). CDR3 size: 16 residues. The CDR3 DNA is TGTGCCAGCAGTCCAAGACCGGGACAGGGGATCTATGGCTACACCTTC. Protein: CASSPRPGQGIYGYTF.

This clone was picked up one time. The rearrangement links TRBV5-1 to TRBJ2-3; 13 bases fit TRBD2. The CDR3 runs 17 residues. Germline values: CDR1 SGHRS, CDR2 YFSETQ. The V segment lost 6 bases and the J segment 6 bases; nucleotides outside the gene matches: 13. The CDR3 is CASTHRGLAGPGDTQYF. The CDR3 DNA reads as TGCGCCAGCACCCACCGGGGACTAGCGGGACCTGGGGATACGCAGTATTTT.

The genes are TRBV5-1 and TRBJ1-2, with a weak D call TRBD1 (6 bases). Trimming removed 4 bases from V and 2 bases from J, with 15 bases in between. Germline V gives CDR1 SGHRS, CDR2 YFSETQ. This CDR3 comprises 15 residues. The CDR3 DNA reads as TGCGCCAGCAGCCACAGGGTAGGGGGAAACTATGGCTACACCTTC. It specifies CASSHRVGGNYGYTF. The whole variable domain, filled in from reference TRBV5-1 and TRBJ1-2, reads KAGVTQTPRYLIKTRGQQVTLSCSPISGHRSVSWYQQTPGQGLQFLFEYFSETQRNKGNFPGRFSGRQFSNSRSEMNVSTLELGDSALYLCASSHRVGGNYGYTFGSGTRLTVV.